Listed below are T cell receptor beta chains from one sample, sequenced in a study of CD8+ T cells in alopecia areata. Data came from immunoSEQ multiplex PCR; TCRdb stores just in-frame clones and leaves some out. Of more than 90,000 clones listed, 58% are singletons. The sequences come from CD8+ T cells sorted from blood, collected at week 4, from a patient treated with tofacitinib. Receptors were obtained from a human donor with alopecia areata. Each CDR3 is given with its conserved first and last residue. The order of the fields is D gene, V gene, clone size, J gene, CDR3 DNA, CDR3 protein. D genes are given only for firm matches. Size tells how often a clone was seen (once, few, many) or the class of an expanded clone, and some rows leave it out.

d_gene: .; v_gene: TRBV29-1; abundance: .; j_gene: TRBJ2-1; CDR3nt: TGCAGCGTTGAAGAATCCGGACGGGGGTCAGGAAATGAGCAGTTCTTC; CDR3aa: CSVEESGRGSGNEQFF
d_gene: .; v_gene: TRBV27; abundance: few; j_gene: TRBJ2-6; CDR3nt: TGTGCCAGCAGTTTAGGGCAGGGTCTGCTCTCTGGGGCCAACGTCCTGACTTTC; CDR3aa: CASSLGQGLLSGANVLTF
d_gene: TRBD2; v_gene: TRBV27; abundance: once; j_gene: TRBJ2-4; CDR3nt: TGTGCCAGCAGTTTGTTACTAGCGGGGGGGCCGGACATTCAGTACTTC; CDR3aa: CASSLLLAGGPDIQYF
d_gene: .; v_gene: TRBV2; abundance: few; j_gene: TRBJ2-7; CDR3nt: TGTGCCAGCCTGGAAGACTACGAGCAGTACTTC; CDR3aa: CASLEDYEQYF
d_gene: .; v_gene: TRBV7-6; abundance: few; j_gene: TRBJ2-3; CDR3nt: TGTGCCAGCAGCTTATTAGGGGGCACAGATACGCAGTATTTT; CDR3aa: CASSLLGGTDTQYF
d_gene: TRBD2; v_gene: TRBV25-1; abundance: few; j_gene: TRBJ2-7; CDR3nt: TGTGCCAGCAGTGGAGCCAGGGTCTTGGGGGGGTACGAGCAGTACTTC; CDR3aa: CASSGARVLGGYEQYF
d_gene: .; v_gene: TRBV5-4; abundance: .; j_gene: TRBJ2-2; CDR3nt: TGTGCCAGCAGCTTGGCCGAAGGGGAGCTGTTTTTT; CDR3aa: CASSLAEGELFF
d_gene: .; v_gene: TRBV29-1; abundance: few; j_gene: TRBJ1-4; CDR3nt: TGCAGCGGGTGGGACGGCGAAAAACTGTTTTTT; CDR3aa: CSGWDGEKLFF
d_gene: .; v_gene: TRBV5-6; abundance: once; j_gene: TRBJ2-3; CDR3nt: TGTGCCAGCAGCTTAAGTAGAGATACGCAGTATTTT; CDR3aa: CASSLSRDTQYF
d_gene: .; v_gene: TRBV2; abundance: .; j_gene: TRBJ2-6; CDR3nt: TGTGCCAGCAGGGGACCTGGGGCCAACGTCCTGACTTTC; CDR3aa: CASRGPGANVLTF
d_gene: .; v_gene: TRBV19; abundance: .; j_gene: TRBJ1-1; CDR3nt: TGTGCCAGTAATCATGGAATCACTGAAGCTTTCTTT; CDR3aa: CASNHGITEAFF
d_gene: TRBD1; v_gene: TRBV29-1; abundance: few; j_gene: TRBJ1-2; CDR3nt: TGCAGCGCCCTCTCGCGGCGGACAGGGGAGGACTATGGCTACACCTTC; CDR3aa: CSALSRRTGEDYGYTF
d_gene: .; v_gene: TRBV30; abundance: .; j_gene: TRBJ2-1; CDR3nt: TGTGCCTGGGACGCGGTCGTTCAGGACAATGAGCAGTTCTTC; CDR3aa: CAWDAVVQDNEQFF
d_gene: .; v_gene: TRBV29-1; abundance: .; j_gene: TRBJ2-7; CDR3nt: TGCAGCGTCGAAGGAGGGGACAGCCCCCGCTACGAGCAGTACTTC; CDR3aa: CSVEGGDSPRYEQYF
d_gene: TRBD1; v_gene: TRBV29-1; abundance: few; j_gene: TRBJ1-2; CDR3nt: TGCAGCGCCCCAGGAGAACAGGGGGCGTACTATGGCTACACCTTC; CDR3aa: CSAPGEQGAYYGYTF
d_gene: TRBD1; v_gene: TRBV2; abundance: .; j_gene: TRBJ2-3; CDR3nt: TGTGCCAGCAGTGAAGCCTATTTTCGGGACAGGGTATCCGATACGCAGTATTTT; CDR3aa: CASSEAYFRDRVSDTQYF
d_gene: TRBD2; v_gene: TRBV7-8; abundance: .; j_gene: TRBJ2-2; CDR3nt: TGTGCCAGCAGCCTCCCCAGCGGGGGAGGGGAGCTGTTTTTT; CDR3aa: CASSLPSGGGELFF
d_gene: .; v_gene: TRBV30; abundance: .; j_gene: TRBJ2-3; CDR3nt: TGTGCCTGGAAGGACGGGGTGAAAGATACGCAGTATTTT; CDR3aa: CAWKDGVKDTQYF
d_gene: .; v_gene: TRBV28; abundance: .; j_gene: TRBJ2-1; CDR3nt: TGTGCCAGCACCTCGGACATGAGCTCCTACAATGAGCAGTTCTTC; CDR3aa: CASTSDMSSYNEQFF
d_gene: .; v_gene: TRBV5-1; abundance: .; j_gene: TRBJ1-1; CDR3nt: TGCGCCAGCAGCTGGACAGAGATTGAAGCTTTCTTT; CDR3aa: CASSWTEIEAFF
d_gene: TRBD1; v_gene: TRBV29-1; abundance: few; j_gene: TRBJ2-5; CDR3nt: TGCAGCACCGCCCGGGGACAGGGCGAGGAGACCCAGTACTTC; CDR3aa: CSTARGQGEETQYF
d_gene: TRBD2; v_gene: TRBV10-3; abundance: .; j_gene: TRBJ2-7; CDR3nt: TGTGCCATCAGTGAACCACTAGCGGGGTCCTACGAGCAGTACTTC; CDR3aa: CAISEPLAGSYEQYF
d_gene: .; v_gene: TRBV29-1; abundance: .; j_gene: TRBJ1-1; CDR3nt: TGCAGCGTTGTCTCCCCGGCCACTGAAGCTTTCTTT; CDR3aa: CSVVSPATEAFF
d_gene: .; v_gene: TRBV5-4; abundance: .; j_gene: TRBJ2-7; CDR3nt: TGTGCCAGCAGCTTGTACGCACAGCCGGCCTACGAGCAGTACTTC; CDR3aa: CASSLYAQPAYEQYF
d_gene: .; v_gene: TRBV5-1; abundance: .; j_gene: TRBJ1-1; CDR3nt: TGCGCCAGCAGCTTGGTGGGGACTGAAGCTTTCTTT; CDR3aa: CASSLVGTEAFF
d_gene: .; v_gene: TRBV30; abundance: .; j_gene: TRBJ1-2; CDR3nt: TGTGCCTGGACCTCCGGGGAGGCGTCGAACGGCTACACCTTC; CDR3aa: CAWTSGEASNGYTF
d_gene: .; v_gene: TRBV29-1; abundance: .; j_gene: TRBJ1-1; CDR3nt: TGCAGCTCCACGGGACTGAACACTGAAGCTTTCTTT; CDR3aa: CSSTGLNTEAFF
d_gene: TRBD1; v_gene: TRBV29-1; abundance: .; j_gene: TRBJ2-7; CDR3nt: TGCAGCGTTGAAGAGACAGGGGGGGGACCCTACGAGCAGTACTTC; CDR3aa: CSVEETGGGPYEQYF
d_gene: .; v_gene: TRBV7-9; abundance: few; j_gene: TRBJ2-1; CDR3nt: TGTGCCAGCAGCTTAGGTGGGGGTAGTCATGAGCAGTTCTTC; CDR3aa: CASSLGGGSHEQFF
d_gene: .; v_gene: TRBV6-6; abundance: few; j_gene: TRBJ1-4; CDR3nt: TGTGCCAGCACCTCCGGACGGTTCCCGCTTGAAAAACTGTTTTTT; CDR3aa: CASTSGRFPLEKLFF
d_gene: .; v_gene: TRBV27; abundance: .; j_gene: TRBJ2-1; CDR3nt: TGTGCCAGCAGTTTATCGTCTGTCTCCTACAATGAGCAGTTCTTC; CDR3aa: CASSLSSVSYNEQFF
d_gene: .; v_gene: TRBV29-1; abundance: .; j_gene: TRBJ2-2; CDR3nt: TGCAGCGTTGTCGAGGGATTCAAAAACACCGGGGAGCTGTTTTTT; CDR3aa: CSVVEGFKNTGELFF
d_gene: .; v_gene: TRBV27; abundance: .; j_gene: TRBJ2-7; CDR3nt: TGTGCCAGCAGTTCAGGGGAGAACGGCTACGAGCAGTACTTC; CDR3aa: CASSSGENGYEQYF
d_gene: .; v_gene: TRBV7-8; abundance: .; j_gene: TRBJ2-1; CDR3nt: TGTGCCAGCAGCCTCACCACACCCTACAATGAGCAGTTCTTC; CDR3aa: CASSLTTPYNEQFF
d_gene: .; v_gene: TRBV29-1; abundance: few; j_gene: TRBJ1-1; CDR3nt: TGCAGCGTTGCCGATCACACTGAAGCTTTCTTT; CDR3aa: CSVADHTEAFF
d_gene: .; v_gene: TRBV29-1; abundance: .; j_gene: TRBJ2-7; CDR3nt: TGCAGCGGGGCGGACGGCTTTGGTGTCTTCGAGCAGTACTTC; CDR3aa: CSGADGFGVFEQYF
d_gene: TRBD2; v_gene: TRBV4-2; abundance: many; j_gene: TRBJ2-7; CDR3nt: TGTGCCAGCGGGGACCGGACTAGCGGGGAGCAGTACTTC; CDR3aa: CASGDRTSGEQYF
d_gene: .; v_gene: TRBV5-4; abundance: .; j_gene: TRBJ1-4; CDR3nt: TGTGCCAGCAGCTTACCTGGCGGCCAAGAAAAACTGTTTTTT; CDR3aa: CASSLPGGQEKLFF
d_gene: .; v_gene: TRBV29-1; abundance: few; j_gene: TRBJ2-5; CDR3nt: TGCAGCGTTGTAGCAGCCAGCCTCCAAGAGACCCAGTACTTC; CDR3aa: CSVVAASLQETQYF
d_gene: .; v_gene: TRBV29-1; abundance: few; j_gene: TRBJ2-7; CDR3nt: TGCAGCGTTGTTTTGACGGCCTACGAGCAGTACTTC; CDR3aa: CSVVLTAYEQYF
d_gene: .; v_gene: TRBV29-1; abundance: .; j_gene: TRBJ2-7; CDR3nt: TGCAGCGCGCAAGGCTACGAGCAGTACTTC; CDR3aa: CSAQGYEQYF
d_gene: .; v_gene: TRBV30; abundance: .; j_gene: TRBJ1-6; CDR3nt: TGTGCCTGGTTCGAAGGGGGAAATAATTCACCCCTCCACTTT; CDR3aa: CAWFEGGNNSPLHF
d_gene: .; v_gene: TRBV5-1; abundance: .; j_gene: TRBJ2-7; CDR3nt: TGCGCCAGCAGCTTCCGGAGCTCCTACGAGCAGTACTTC; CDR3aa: CASSFRSSYEQYF